Below, 7 T cell receptor beta chains from the same sample are listed, as sequenced in a study of tissue T cells after allogeneic stem cell transplantation. The time point is: mouse harvest day 7 after allogeneic transplant. Each mouse received 10^7 T-cell-depleted marrow cells plus 10^6 splenic CD5+ T cells by tail vein. Using immunoSEQ multiplex PCR, the repertoire was profiled, and TCRdb retains in-frame clones only, with some absent. This sample has almost 8,500 clones, with approximately 45% found just once. The sample consisted of skin. These receptors originate from a female BALB/c mouse given C57BL/6 T cells with graft-versus-host disease after an allogeneic hematopoietic cell transplant.

Regarding this clone: The gene names given are mouse names. Read data end 1 residue before the CDR3 end; the end is taken from the germline J gene. The chain is built from TRBV19 and TRBJ2-2, with 9 positions matching TRBD2. Germline lookup yields CDR1 FNHDT and CDR2 SITEND (reference sequence). The V and J ends lost 1 base and 1 base, in that order; junction bases with no gene match: 2. The length of the CDR3 is 16 residues. The CDR3 spells CASSITGLGNTGQLYF. Incomplete CDR3 DNA: TGTGCCAGCAGTATAACGGGACTGGGAAACACCGGGCAGCTCTAC.

Regarding this clone: Gene names denote mouse genes. The CDR3 goes on 1 residue after the read ends, and that part is filled in from the germline J gene. This chain connects TRBV23 to TRBJ2-7; TRBD1, the table's D call, was not compared with the DNA. Germline V gives CDR1 KGHTA, CDR2 FQNQQP. This CDR3 has 15 residues. This CDR3 reads CSSSRPGTGGYEQYF. The CDR3 bases that were read are TGCTCCAGCAGTCGTCCCGGGACAGGGGGCTATGAACAGTAC.

This clone was seen only a few times. The genes are named according to mouse. With the read ending 1 residue before the CDR3 end, the germline J gene is used to fill in that end. The chain combines TRBV26 with TRBJ2-1; a possible D gene is TRBD1 (5 bases). With 4 bases removed from V and 4 bases from J, the gap between germline ends came to 8 bases. Per germline, CDR1 KGHPV and CDR2 FQNQEV (reference sequence). The CDR3 is made up of 13 amino acids. CDR3 bases read: TGTGCCAGCAGTCGTGGACAATATGCTGAGCAGTTC. It translates to CASSRGQYAEQF. The CDR3 as a whole reads CASSRGQYAEQFF. Combining the CDR3 with reference TRBV26 and TRBJ2-1 gives the whole variable domain NSKVIQTPRYLVKGQGQKAKMRCIPEKGHPVVFWYQQNKNNEFKFLINFQNQEVLQQIDMTEKRFSAECPSNSPCSLEIQSSEAGDSALYLCASSRGQYAEQFFGPGTRLTVL.

Concerning this clone itself: Each gene name is a mouse one. The missing CDR3 end, 1 residue past where the read stops, is filled in from the germline J gene. The genes are TRBV26 and TRBJ1-4; D perhaps matches TRBD1 (5 bases). The CDR3 sequence is 15 residues long. V dropped 6 bases and J dropped 0 bases, with 11 bases sitting between them. Per the germline V gene, CDR1 is KGHPV and CDR2 is FQNQEV (reference sequence). The part of the CDR3 DNA that was read is TGTGCCAGCAGCCTGGGACTCCTTTCCAACGAAAGATTATTT. Protein sequence: CASSLGLLSNERLF. The CDR3 in its entirety is CASSLGLLSNERLFF.

To note about this clone: Gene names are mouse gene names. The read halts 1 residue ahead of the CDR3 end, with the missing end drawn from the germline J gene. The chain links TRBV2 to TRBJ2-4; D not resolved. The germline V and J ends were trimmed by 0 bases and 8 bases, with 9 bases remaining between them. The germline CDR1 and CDR2 sequences are LGHNA and YSYQKL. There are 13 residues in the CDR3. The covered CDR3 bases are TGTGCCAGCAGCCAAGAGGGAGCTGCCACCTTGTAC. This codes for CASSQEGAATLY. In full, the CDR3 reads CASSQEGAATLYF.

About this clone itself: Germline and genes here are mouse. The DNA ends 1 residue before the CDR3 does, and the rest of the CDR3 is filled in from the germline J gene. V gene TRBV5 combines with J gene TRBJ2-5; TRBD1 matches 7 bases. After removal of 0 bases from V and 6 bases from J, the junction contained 3 bases not matched to a gene. CDR3 size: 14 residues. The germline gives CDR1 LGHNA, CDR2 YNLKQL (reference sequence). The sequenced part of the CDR3 DNA is TGTGCCAGCAGCCAAGAAGGCAGGGGGGACACCCAGTAC. It encodes CASSQEGRGDTQY. The whole CDR3 sequence reads CASSQEGRGDTQYF.

This clone turned up a few times. The germline and genes are mouse ones. The read halts 1 residue ahead of the CDR3 end, with the missing end drawn from the germline J gene. V usage is TRBV26 and J usage is TRBJ2-4, with TRBD1 as a possible D gene (5 bases). Germline CDR1 and CDR2: KGHPV and FQNQEV (reference sequence). This CDR3 contains 15 residues. Between the trimmed V and J ends, which lost 0 bases and 3 bases, there was a span of 10 bases. The CDR3 bases that were read are TGTGCCAGCAGTCTGTCGAATCAGGGACAAAACACCTTGTAC. Its translation: CASSLSNQGQNTLY. The full CDR3 protein reads CASSLSNQGQNTLYF. The variable domain in full, completed from reference TRBV26 and TRBJ2-4, reads NSKVIQTPRYLVKGQGQKAKMRCIPEKGHPVVFWYQQNKNNEFKFLINFQNQEVLQQIDMTEKRFSAECPSNSPCSLEIQSSEAGDSALYLCASSLSNQGQNTLYFGAGTRLSVL.